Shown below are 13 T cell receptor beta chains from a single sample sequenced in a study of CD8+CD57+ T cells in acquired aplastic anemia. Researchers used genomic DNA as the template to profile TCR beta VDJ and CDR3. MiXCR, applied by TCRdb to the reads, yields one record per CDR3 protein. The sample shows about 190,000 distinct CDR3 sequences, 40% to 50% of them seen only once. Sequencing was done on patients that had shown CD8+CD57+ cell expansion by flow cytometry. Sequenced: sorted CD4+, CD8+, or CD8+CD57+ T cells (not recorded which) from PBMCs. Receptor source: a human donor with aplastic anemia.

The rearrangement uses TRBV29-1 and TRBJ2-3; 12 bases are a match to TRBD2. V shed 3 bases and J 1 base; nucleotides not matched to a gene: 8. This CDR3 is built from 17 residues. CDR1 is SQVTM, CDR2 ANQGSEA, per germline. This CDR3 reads CSVERTLAGGGTDTQYF. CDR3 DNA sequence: TGCAGCGTTGAGCGAACCCTAGCGGGAGGGGGCACAGATACGCAGTATTTT.

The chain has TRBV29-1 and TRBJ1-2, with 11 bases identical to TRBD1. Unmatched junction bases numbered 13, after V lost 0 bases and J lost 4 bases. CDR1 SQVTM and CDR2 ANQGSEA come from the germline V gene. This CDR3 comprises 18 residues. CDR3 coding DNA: TGCAGCGTTGAAGATCTGGGACGGACAGGGGGCTCCCTCTATGGCTACACCTTC. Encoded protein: CSVEDLGRTGGSLYGYTF.

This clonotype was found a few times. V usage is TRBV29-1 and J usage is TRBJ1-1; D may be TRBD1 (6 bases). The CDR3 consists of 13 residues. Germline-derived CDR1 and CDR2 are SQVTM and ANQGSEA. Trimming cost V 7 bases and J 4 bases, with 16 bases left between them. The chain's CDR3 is CSANQGLGTEAFF. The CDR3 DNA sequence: TGCAGCGCTAACCAGGGGCTGGGCACTGAAGCTTTCTTT.

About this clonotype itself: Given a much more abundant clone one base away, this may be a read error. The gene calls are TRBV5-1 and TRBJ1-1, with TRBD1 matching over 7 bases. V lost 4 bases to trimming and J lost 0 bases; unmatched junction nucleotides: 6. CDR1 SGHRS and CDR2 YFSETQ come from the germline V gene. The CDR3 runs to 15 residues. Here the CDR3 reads CASSGGQWMNTEAFF. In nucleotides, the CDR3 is TGCGCCAGCAGCGGGGGACAGTGGATGAACACTGAAGCTTTCTTT.

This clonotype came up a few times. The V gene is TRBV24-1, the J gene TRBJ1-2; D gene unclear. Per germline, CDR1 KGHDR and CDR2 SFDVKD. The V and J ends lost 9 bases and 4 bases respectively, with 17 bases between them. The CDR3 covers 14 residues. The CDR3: CATPRRQEVYGYTF. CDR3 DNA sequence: TGTGCCACCCCGAGACGGCAAGAGGTCTATGGCTACACCTTC.

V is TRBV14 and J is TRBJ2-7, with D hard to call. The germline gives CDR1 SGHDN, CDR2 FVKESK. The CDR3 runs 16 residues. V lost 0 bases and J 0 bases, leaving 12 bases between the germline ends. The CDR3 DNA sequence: TGTGCCAGCAGCCAAGATTACGGGTCAGCCTCCTACGAGCAGTACTTC. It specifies CASSQDYGSASYEQYF.

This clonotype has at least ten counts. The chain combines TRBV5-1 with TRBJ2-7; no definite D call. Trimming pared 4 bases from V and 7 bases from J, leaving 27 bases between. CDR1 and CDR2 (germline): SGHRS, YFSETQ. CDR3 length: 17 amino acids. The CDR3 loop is CASSARTSRRVLGEQYF. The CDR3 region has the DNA TGCGCCAGCAGCGCTCGTACGTCCCGACGGGTCTTGGGGGAGCAGTACTTC.

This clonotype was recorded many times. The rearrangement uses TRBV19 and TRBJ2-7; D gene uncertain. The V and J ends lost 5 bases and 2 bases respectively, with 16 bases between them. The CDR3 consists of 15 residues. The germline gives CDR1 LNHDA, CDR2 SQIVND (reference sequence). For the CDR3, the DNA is TGTGCCAGTAGTCCCCAACCCCCTAGGGCCTACGAGCAGTACTTC. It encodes CASSPQPPRAYEQYF. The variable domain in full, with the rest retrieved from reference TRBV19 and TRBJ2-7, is DGGITQSPKYLFRKEGQNVTLSCEQNLNHDAMYWYRQDPGQGLRLIYYSQIVNDFQKGDIAEGYSVSREKKESFPLTVTSAQKNPTAFYLCASSPQPPRAYEQYFGPGTRLTVT.

The CDR3 is CAISESSTATYEQYF. The CDR3 DNA reads as TGTGCCATCAGTGAGTCTAGCACGGCTACCTACGAGCAGTACTTC. This chain uses TRBV10-3 with TRBJ2-7; D gene unclear. Germline CDR1 is ENHRY and CDR2 is SYGVKD. The CDR3 has 15 residues. The V and J ends lost 0 bases and 2 bases respectively, with 11 bases between them.

CDR3 nucleotide sequence: TGCAGTGCTCCCCCGGAAGGTCTCAGCACAGATACGCAGTATTTT. Amino acids: CSAPPEGLSTDTQYF. This chain uses TRBV20-1 with TRBJ2-3; D not resolved. CDR3 size: 15 residues. V dropped 5 bases and J dropped 0 bases, with 15 bases sitting between them. Looked up from germline, CDR1 is DFQATT and CDR2 is SNEGSKA (reference sequence).

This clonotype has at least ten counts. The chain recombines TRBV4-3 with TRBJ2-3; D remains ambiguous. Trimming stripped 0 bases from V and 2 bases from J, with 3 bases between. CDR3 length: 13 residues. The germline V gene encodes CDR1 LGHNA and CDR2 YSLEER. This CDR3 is CASSQELTDTQYF. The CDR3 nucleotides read TGCGCCAGCAGCCAAGAGCTCACAGATACGCAGTATTTT.

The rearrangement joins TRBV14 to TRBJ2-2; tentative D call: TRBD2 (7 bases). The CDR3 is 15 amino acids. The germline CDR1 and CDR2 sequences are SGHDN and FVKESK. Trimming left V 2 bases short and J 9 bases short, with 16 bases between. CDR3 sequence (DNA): TGTGCCAGCAGCCAACTTGGGGGGGCCTACTGGGAGCTGTTTTTT. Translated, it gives CASSQLGGAYWELFF.

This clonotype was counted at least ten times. CDR3 sequence: CASSKSGSTDTQYF. DNA of the CDR3: TGCGCCAGCAGTAAAAGCGGGAGCACAGATACGCAGTATTTT. This chain uses TRBV10-2 with TRBJ2-3; D possibly corresponds to TRBD2 (6 bases). V lost 5 bases to trimming and J lost 0 bases, with 9 bases between them. CDR3 length equals 14 residues. Germline V CDR1 and CDR2: WSHSY, SAAADI.